Following are 13 T cell receptor beta chains from one sample sequenced in a study of Graves' ophthalmopathy and Graves' hyperthyroidism. TCR beta CDR3 amplification used RNA transcripts. HTBI primers served in a first-round RT-PCR, which a second-round multiplex PCR followed. A single record per CDR3 protein comes from TCRdb applying MiXCR to the multiplex PCR reads. The sample carries 650,000 to 800,000 distinct CDR3 sequences, roughly 41% recorded once. The sample consisted of peripheral blood. The receptor source for this set is an adult man with Graves' ophthalmopathy.

Comments on this clonotype: Being one base from a much bigger clone, this may be a read error. This chain joins TRBV7-2 and TRBJ2-5, with 9 bases fitting TRBD1. The CDR3 has 16 residues. CDR1 and CDR2 (germline): SGHTA, FQGNSA. V was pared by 2 bases and J by 5 bases, with 9 bases of the junction left unmatched. The CDR3 spells CASSLSLGTGHETQYF. CDR3 sequence (DNA): TGTGCCAGCAGCTTAAGCCTCGGGACAGGGCACGAGACCCAGTACTTC.

This clonotype was counted a few times. J is TRBJ1-1 and V is TRBV19; possibly TRBD1 for D (5 bases). Trimming removed 2 bases at V and 1 base at J, with 17 bases between. The CDR3 consists of 17 residues. Germline CDR1 and CDR2: LNHDA and SQIVND (reference sequence). CDR3 sequence: CASSIWGVVGSNTEAFF. The CDR3 DNA reads TGTGCCAGTAGTATATGGGGGGTCGTCGGGTCGAACACTGAAGCTTTCTTT.

This clonotype appeared a single time. It may be a read error: a sequence one base away is much more abundant. The chain is built from TRBV4-3 and TRBJ2-5; D call uncertain. Germline V lookup: CDR1 LGHNA, CDR2 YSLEER. The CDR3 spans 15 residues. DNA for the CDR3: TGCGCCAGCAGCCAAGATGTAAGGTCGTTAGAGGCCCAGTACTTC. Encoded protein: CASSQDVRSLEAQYF.

This chain uses TRBV10-3 with TRBJ1-5, with TRBD1 matching 8 bases. This CDR3 comprises 13 residues. Germline lookup yields CDR1 ENHRY and CDR2 SYGVKD. The V and J ends lost 10 bases and 3 bases, in that order; junction bases with no gene match: 5. The DNA for the CDR3 is TGTGCCACGGGACAGGAGGTCAATCAGCCCCAGCATTTT. It translates to CATGQEVNQPQHF.

The chain is built from TRBV29-1 and TRBJ1-4; the D is unclear. The germline CDR1 and CDR2 sequences are SQVTM and ANQGSEA. Trimming shortened V by 5 bases and J by 7 bases, and 14 bases separated the two germline ends. There are 13 residues in the CDR3. The chain's CDR3 is CSVPAGLSEKLFF. In nucleotides, the CDR3 is TGCAGCGTTCCGGCCGGGCTTAGTGAAAAACTGTTTTTT.

This clonotype was recorded once. Sequence at one end of the junction differs from germline and may be a read error. The chain recombines TRBV7-8 with TRBJ2-2; 8 nucleotides agree with TRBD2. From germline, CDR1 is SGHVS and CDR2 FQNEAQ. CDR3 size: 16 residues. This chain's CDR3 is CASSQEEREHTGELFF. As DNA, the CDR3 is TGCGCCAGCAGCCAAGAAGAGCGGGAGCACACCGGGGAGCTGTTTTTT.

This chain uses TRBV12-3 or TRBV12-4 with TRBJ1-5; a weak D match, TRBD1 (6 bases). The CDR3 totals 17 residues. Trimming pared 4 bases from V and 0 bases from J, leaving 16 bases between. Here the CDR3 DNA reads TGTGCCAGCAGTTCTCGGGGACACCAATATAGCAATCAGCCCCAGCATTTT. Translating gives CASSSRGHQYSNQPQHF.

Points on this clonotype: Here the CDR3 omits its conserved ending phenylalanine or tryptophan, so a read error is the likely source. The chain joins TRBV10-3 to TRBJ2-7, with 12 bases identical to TRBD1. V dropped 10 bases and J dropped 5; count of bases not matched to a gene: 6. The germline CDR1 and CDR2 sequences are ENHRY and SYGVKD. The CDR3 is 13 amino acids. CDR3 bases: TGTGCCAGCAGGGACAGGGGGCAACACGAGCAGTACCTC. This encodes CASRDRGQHEQYL.

The chain joins TRBV4-1 to TRBJ1-6; D ambiguous. Germline V gene sequence: CDR1 MGHRA, CDR2 YSYEKL. The CDR3 has 15 residues. Trimming removed 1 base from V and 7 bases from J, with 11 bases in between. The CDR3 DNA follows: TGCGCCAGCAGCCAAGTAAGGACGGAGAATTCACCCCTCCACTTT. This codes for CASSQVRTENSPLHF.

The chain employs TRBV7-2 and TRBJ2-5; TRBD2 aligns across 7 bases. The CDR3 is 16 amino acids. J gave up 0 bases and V 3 bases, and 7 bases lay outside the gene matches. Germline CDR1 SGHTA, CDR2 FQGNSA. The chain's CDR3 is CASSLGGSSYQETQYF. DNA of the CDR3: TGTGCCAGCAGCTTGGGCGGGAGCTCCTACCAAGAGACCCAGTACTTC.

The gene calls are TRBV12-3 or TRBV12-4 and TRBJ2-3; 11 bases match TRBD2. V lost 8 bases and J lost 6; bases outside the gene matches: 13. CDR3 length equals 16 residues. The CDR3 nucleotides read TGTGCCAGCCAAAATAGTTGGGCTAGCGGGAGGGATACGCAGTATTTT. Residues: CASQNSWASGRDTQYF.

The chain carries TRBV4-1 and TRBJ1-6; D perhaps matches TRBD1 (5 bases). The V end was cut by 0 bases, the J end by 7 bases, with 16 bases between. The CDR3 spans 17 residues. CDR1 is MGHRA, CDR2 YSYEKL, per germline. Written as DNA, the CDR3 is TGCGCCAGCAGCCAAGAAGCCCGGCAGGGTGGCAATTCACCCCTCCACTTT. Protein sequence: CASSQEARQGGNSPLHF.

V usage is TRBV7-9 and J usage is TRBJ1-1; unclear D gene. CDR1 is SEHNR and CDR2 is FQNEAQ in the germline V gene (reference sequence). The V and J ends lost 4 bases and 7 bases respectively, with 16 bases between them. This CDR3 comprises 14 residues. The CDR3 sequence: CASSSGLGFIEAFF. The CDR3 nucleotides are TGTGCCAGCAGCTCAGGACTGGGCTTTATTGAAGCTTTCTTT.